Below are 27 T cell receptor beta chains sequenced from a single sample in a study of metastatic and nonmetastatic thyroid tumors. There were no patients who had received any treatment before thyroid surgery. TCRdb reanalyzed the PCR reads via MiXCR. This table has more than 6,000 clones, around 33% appearing once. Specimen: adjacent normal tissue. All receptors derive from a female donor with papillary thyroid cancer or a benign thyroid nodule (not recorded which). Some clones in this sample may be carry-over from other donors' samples.

This clone is medium-sized (0.01 to 0.1%) in the sample. The chain is built from TRBV3-1 and TRBJ1-2; the D is unclear. The length of the CDR3 is 14 residues. Germline CDR1 reads LGHDT; CDR2 reads YNNKEL (reference sequence). The ends were cut back, 2 bases at V and 2 bases at J, with 9 bases in the middle. The CDR3: CASSQTGQNYGYTF. CDR3 DNA: TGTGCCAGCAGCCAAACTGGCCAGAACTATGGCTACACCTTC.

This chain joins TRBV18 and TRBJ1-2; D remains ambiguous. Germline V gene data show CDR1 as KGHSH and CDR2 as LQKENI. Trimming pared 5 bases from V and 8 bases from J, leaving 15 bases between. The CDR3 runs to 13 residues. This CDR3 reads CASSETADNGYTF. CDR3 bases: TGTGCCAGCTCAGAGACCGCCGATAACGGCTACACCTTC.

In its sample, this clone was seen a few times. The V gene is TRBV7-9, the J gene TRBJ2-7, with D perhaps TRBD2 (5 bases). The germline gives CDR1 SEHNR, CDR2 FQNEAQ (reference sequence). CDR3 length: 14 residues. Trimming stripped 5 bases from V and 2 bases from J, with 13 bases between. For the CDR3, the DNA is TGTGCCAGCAGCAAGCCGGGATCCCCCTACGAGCAGTACTTC. This translates into CASSKPGSPYEQYF.

In its sample, this clone was seen once. The chain carries TRBV20-1 and TRBJ2-1; D is undetermined. V was cut by 6 bases and J by 5 bases, with 8 bases left in between. CDR3 length: 11 amino acids. Germline V gene data show CDR1 as DFQATT and CDR2 as SNEGSKA (reference sequence). The CDR3 here is CSAPRDNEQFF. The CDR3 DNA is TGCAGTGCCCCCCGGGACAATGAGCAGTTCTTC.

The chain employs TRBV11-2 and TRBJ2-1; 11 nucleotides line up with TRBD2. The CDR3 covers 16 residues. V lost 4 bases to trimming and J lost 7 bases; unmatched junction nucleotides: 9. Germline loops: CDR1 SGHAT, CDR2 FQNNGV. The DNA for the CDR3 is TGTGCCAGCAGCTCCGGGACTAGCGGATTTAAGAATGAGCAGTTCTTC. Translating it yields CASSSGTSGFKNEQFF.

This clone was seen a handful of times. The chain couples TRBV6-1 to TRBJ1-2; 7 bases are a match to TRBD1. The CDR3 runs 15 residues. The junction had 10 bases not matched to a gene; V was cut back by 3 bases and J by 6 bases. The germline V gene encodes CDR1 MNHNS and CDR2 SASEGT. The CDR3 nucleotides are TGTGCCAGCAGTGATTCACCCAGGGGGAGGAATGGCTACACCTTC. It specifies CASSDSPRGRNGYTF.

The table lists this clone with a count of one. J is TRBJ1-2 and V is TRBV4-2, with 7 bases lining up with TRBD1. Losses at the gene ends were 4 bases for V and 6 bases for J; bases not matched to a gene: 11. CDR1 LGHNA and CDR2 YNFKEQ come from the germline V gene. This CDR3 contains 15 residues. The CDR3, as DNA: TGTGCCAGCAGCCTCGAAACCGGAGGGGGCGATGGCTACACCTTC. It encodes CASSLETGGGDGYTF.

This clone has a handful of counts. CDR3 nucleotides: TGTGCCAGCAGTTACTCGACAGGGGGCACTGAAGCTTTCTTT. It specifies CASSYSTGGTEAFF. The rearrangement links TRBV6-2 or TRBV6-3 to TRBJ1-1, with 9 bases that match TRBD1. This CDR3 is built from 14 residues. The germline gives CDR1 MNHEY, CDR2 SVGEGT. V lost 0 bases to trimming and J lost 4 bases; unmatched junction nucleotides: 0.

On this clone itself: Given the absence of the conserved phenylalanine or tryptophan at the CDR3 end, a read error is likely. It is unclear where the CDR3 begins or ends on the DNA, so no DNA is shown, and the CDR3 is as TCRdb lists it. The gene calls are TRBV6-1 and TRBJ2-7; the DNA was not compared with TRBD1, the D call given in the table. The CDR3 sequence runs 14 residues, both termini included. Germline CDR1 and CDR2: MNHNS and SASEGT. CDR3 protein: CASTAGQAIYEQSL.

This clone has a count of ten or more. This may arise from a read error, as a much more abundant clone is one base away. Other DNA sequences in this specimen translate into the identical CDR3. The rearrangement links TRBV20-1 to TRBJ1-2; no reliable D call. The CDR3 runs 13 residues. Germline CDR1 is DFQATT and CDR2 is SNEGSKA (reference sequence). CDR3 nucleotide sequence: TGCAGTGCTAGACGCCCGTCCAACTATGGTTACACCTTC. Protein sequence: CSARRPSNYGYTF.

This clone was observed a single time. The CDR3 loop is CASSSRDSNGYTF. As DNA, the CDR3 is TGCGCCAGCAGCTCCCGGGACTCCAATGGCTACACCTTC. The chain employs TRBV5-1 and TRBJ1-2; perhaps TRBD1 as D (5 bases). The CDR3 covers 13 residues. Trimming cost V 3 bases and J 6 bases, with 12 bases left between them. The germline gives CDR1 SGHRS, CDR2 YFSETQ.

To note about this clone: One end of the junction does not line up with germline, which may come from a read error. The J gene is TRBJ1-1, the V gene TRBV7-8; no reliable D call. The CDR3 covers 13 residues. Germline V gene sequence: CDR1 SGHVS, CDR2 FQNEAQ. CDR3 nucleotide sequence: TGTTCCAGCCGAGGACTGATGAACACTGAAGCTCTCTTT. Protein: CSSRGLMNTEALF.

By share of the sample, this clone is large. The chain has TRBV6-2 or TRBV6-3 and TRBJ1-1; D ambiguous. The CDR3 sequence is 13 residues long. V was pared by 8 bases and J by 0 bases, with 10 bases between. Germline loops: CDR1 MNHEY, CDR2 SVGEGT. The CDR3 sequence is CASQDGLNTEAFF. The CDR3 coding sequence is TGTGCCAGCCAGGACGGACTGAACACTGAAGCTTTCTTT.

This clone is labeled large. The CDR3, as DNA: TGTGCCAGCAGTTGGGGCGGGGGGGCCGGAGATACGCAGTATTTT. Protein: CASSWGGGAGDTQYF. V gene TRBV12-3 or TRBV12-4 combines with J gene TRBJ2-3, with TRBD2 matching over 9 bases. Germline trimming cut 4 bases from V and 5 bases from J; bases unmatched to any gene: 7. This CDR3 spans 15 amino acids.

This clone was observed a handful of times. The CDR3 spells CATSEETRDEQFF. The CDR3 DNA follows: TGTGCCACCAGTGAGGAGACAAGGGATGAGCAGTTCTTC. The chain employs TRBV24-1 and TRBJ2-1; no clear D. CDR1 KGHDR and CDR2 SFDVKD come from the germline V gene. Trimming removed 4 bases from V and 8 bases from J, with 11 bases in between. This CDR3 contains 13 residues.

Turning to this clone: Mismatch with germline at one junction end may stem from a read error. The rearrangement links TRBV5-4 to TRBJ1-4; 11 nucleotides align to TRBD1. The germline gives CDR1 SGHNT, CDR2 YYREEE (reference sequence). CDR3 length: 14 residues. CDR3 sequence reads: CASSRDRGSEKPFF. The DNA for the CDR3 is TGTGCCAGCAGCCGGGACAGGGGGAGTGAAAAACCGTTTTTT.

CDR3 sequence (DNA): TGTGCCAGCAGTAGTAGGGTCGAGCAGTACTTC. It codes for CASSSRVEQYF. The genes are TRBV6-4 and TRBJ2-7; D gene ambiguous. This CDR3 spans 11 amino acids. Germline CDR1 and CDR2: MRHNA and SNTAGT. V was shortened by 5 bases and J by 6 bases, with 8 bases between the two germline ends.

This chain links TRBV28 with TRBJ2-7; 8 nucleotides align to TRBD1. This CDR3 region has 16 residues. Germline loops: CDR1 MDHEN, CDR2 SYDVKM. With 6 bases clipped from V and 2 bases from J, the junction kept 12 bases outside the gene matches. In DNA form, the CDR3 reads TGTGCCAGCAGCCCTTGGACAGGGCCAGGTGCCTACGAGCAGTACTTC. This gives the protein CASSPWTGPGAYEQYF.

V usage is TRBV11-1 and J usage is TRBJ2-3, with 7 bases lining up with TRBD1. J gave up 4 bases and V 5 bases, and 12 bases lay outside the gene matches. This CDR3 contains 16 residues. CDR1 SGHAT and CDR2 FQDESV come from the germline V gene (reference sequence). The CDR3 nucleotides are TGTGCCAGCAGCCCTACAGGGGATGCTAGGGCAGATACGCAGTATTTT. Translated: CASSPTGDARADTQYF. Full variable domain (outside the CDR3, taken from reference TRBV11-1 and TRBJ2-3): EAEVAQSPRYKITEKSQAVAFWCDPISGHATLYWYRQILGQGPELLVQFQDESVVDDSQLPKDRFSAERLKGVDSTLKIQPAELGDSAMYLCASSPTGDARADTQYFGPGTRLTVL.

This clone has a count of ten or more. The chain combines TRBV30 with TRBJ1-2; D remains unclear. There are 13 residues in the CDR3. Germline-derived CDR1 and CDR2 are GTSNPN and SVGIG (reference sequence). V lost 0 bases and J 4 bases, leaving 9 bases between the germline ends. The CDR3 DNA sequence: TGTGCCTGGAGTGTAATCGGCAGCTATGGCTACACCTTC. As protein: CAWSVIGSYGYTF.

On this clone itself: One end of the junction does not line up with germline, which may come from a read error. CDR3 amino acids: CASIVPGLALNAGELFF. The CDR3 DNA reads as TGTGCCAGCATTGTACCGGGACTAGCGCTGAACGCCGGGGAGCTGTTTTTT. The rearrangement joins TRBV6-1 to TRBJ2-2; TRBD2 matches 10 bases. The CDR3 covers 17 residues. The V gene's germline CDR1 is MNHNS and CDR2 SASEGT.

This clone turned up a few times. The rearrangement links TRBV6-1 to TRBJ1-5; 8 bases match TRBD1. Germline assignment: CDR1 MNHNS and CDR2 SASEGT. V was pared by 1 base and J by 2 bases, with 1 base of the junction left unmatched. The CDR3 covers 15 residues. The CDR3 loop is CASSEVTGGNQPQHF. CDR3 sequence (DNA): TGTGCCAGCAGTGAAGTGACAGGGGGCAATCAGCCCCAGCATTTT.

Remarks on this clone: Sequence at one end of the junction differs from germline and may be a read error. The genes are TRBV5-4 and TRBJ2-2, with 7 bases lining up with TRBD1. Germline CDR1 reads SGHNT; CDR2 reads YYREEE (reference sequence). The CDR3 is 14 residues long. CDR3 loop: CASSWTGNTGELFF. Here the CDR3 DNA reads TGCGCCAGCAGTTGGACAGGGAACACCGGGGAGCTGTTTTTT.

The CDR3 nucleotides read TGCAGTGCTAGAGGGGCTAGCGGTAGGAGCTCCTACGAGCAGTACTTC. This sequence encodes CSARGASGRSSYEQYF. The rearrangement uses TRBV20-1 and TRBJ2-7; 7 positions agree with TRBD2. Trimming removed 1 base from V and 0 bases from J; junction bases left unmatched: 9. The CDR3 runs 16 residues. Germline CDR1 and CDR2: DFQATT and SNEGSKA (reference sequence).

This clone was detected many times. CDR3 region: CATKKGTEAFF. The CDR3 DNA follows: TGTGCCACAAAGAAAGGTACTGAAGCTTTCTTT. This rearrangement joins TRBV6-5 to TRBJ1-1; D unclear. The ends were cut back, 10 bases at V and 5 bases at J, with 11 bases in the middle. Per the germline V gene, CDR1 is MNHEY and CDR2 is SVGAGI. This CDR3 has 11 residues.

The chain combines TRBV11-1 with TRBJ2-7; TRBD1 matches 7 bases. The CDR3 runs to 15 residues. With 2 bases clipped from V and 1 base from J, the junction kept 5 bases outside the gene matches. The V gene's germline CDR1 is SGHAT and CDR2 FQDESV (reference sequence). DNA for the CDR3: TGTGCCAGCAGCTTATGGACAGGAGAATCCTACGAGCAGTACTTC. Its translation: CASSLWTGESYEQYF.

The chain uses TRBV2 and TRBJ2-1; D remains unclear. CDR3 length equals 14 residues. From germline, CDR1 is SNHLY and CDR2 FYNNEI. V was shortened by 8 bases and J by 5 bases, with 16 bases between the two germline ends. Here the CDR3 reads CASLPRSHDNEQFF. The CDR3 nucleotides read TGTGCCAGCCTCCCTAGATCACATGACAATGAGCAGTTCTTC. The entire variable domain, with the rest obtained from reference TRBV2 and TRBJ2-1, is as follows: EPEVTQTPSHQVTQMGQEVILRCVPISNHLYFYWYRQILGQKVEFLVSFYNNEISEKSEIFDDQFSVERPDGSNFTLKIRSTKLEDSAMYFCASLPRSHDNEQFFGPGTRLTVL.